Below, 4 T cell receptor beta chains from the same sample are listed, as sequenced in a study of molecular identifiers for immune sequencing clone quantification. One entry per CDR3 protein, called by TCRdb with MiXCR from the PCR reads. This table has under 350,000 distinct CDR3 sequences, roughly 24% appearing once. Source material: naive CD8+ T cells from blood, with Jurkat cell RNA spiked in. The subset: FACS-sorted CD8+CD4-CCR7+CD45RA+ naive T cells. The origin of the receptors is a human donor in good health. Some libraries in this study had Jurkat cell RNA spiked in.

This clonotype showed up many times. The CDR3 DNA is TGTGCCAGCAGCTTAATTTCGGTGAACACTGAAGCTTTCTTT. It encodes CASSLISVNTEAFF. This chain joins TRBV7-9 and TRBJ1-1; D remains ambiguous. This CDR3 comprises 14 residues. CDR1 and CDR2 (germline): SEHNR, FQNEAQ (reference sequence). Trimming left V 2 bases short and J 0 bases short, with 7 bases between.

This clonotype was recorded a few times. The V and J genes are TRBV29-1 and TRBJ1-2, with D maybe TRBD1 (5 bases). This CDR3 comprises 14 residues. V was cut by 3 bases and J by 0 bases, with 11 bases left in between. The germline CDR1 and CDR2 sequences are SQVTM and ANQGSEA. This CDR3 reads CSVDRDETNYGYTF. CDR3 coding DNA: TGCAGCGTTGACAGGGACGAAACTAACTATGGCTACACCTTC.

This clonotype has at least ten counts. This CDR3 is CASSSTGVTDTQYF. The CDR3 DNA reads as TGTGCCAGCAGCTCGACCGGGGTCACAGATACGCAGTATTTT. The chain is built from TRBV9 and TRBJ2-3; D perhaps matches TRBD2 (5 bases). The CDR3 is 14 amino acids. Deletions cut 4 bases from V and 2 bases from J, with 11 bases between. Germline V lookup: CDR1 SGDLS, CDR2 YYNGEE.

This chain connects TRBV7-6 to TRBJ1-6; D not certain. Looked up from germline, CDR1 is SGHVS and CDR2 is FNYEAQ. Trimming took off 0 bases at V and 11 bases at J, with 17 bases between the two ends. The length of the CDR3 is 16 residues. In DNA, the CDR3 is TGTGCCAGCAGCTTAGCCGATAGAGGGCTCGGGGCACCCCTCCACTTT. Amino acids: CASSLADRGLGAPLHF.